Presented here are 12 T cell receptor beta chains from one specimen sequenced in a study of T cells in Graves' hyperthyroidism and ophthalmopathy. TCR beta CDR3 regions were amplified from RNA transcripts. The HTBI primer set was used in a first-round RT-PCR of the TCR CDR3. In TCRdb, the multiplex PCR reads were re-called with MiXCR into one record per CDR3 protein. The sample yields around 390,000 distinct CDR3 sequences, approximately 14% seen once. Sequencing was done on a sample of blood. These receptors came from a woman aged 25-40 years with Graves' ophthalmopathy.

This clonotype was recorded a few times. This chain links TRBV10-3 with TRBJ1-2, with D perhaps TRBD1 (6 bases). The V gene's germline CDR1 is ENHRY and CDR2 SYGVKD. The CDR3 spans 14 residues. Trimming took off 2 bases at V and 8 bases at J, with 15 bases between the two ends. The CDR3 region is CAISEQGRPYGYTF. Written as DNA, the CDR3 is TGTGCCATCAGTGAGCAGGGGAGACCTTACGGCTACACCTTC.

The chain recombines TRBV19 with TRBJ2-3; TRBD2 matches at 7 bases. With V trimmed by 4 bases and J by 3 bases, 10 bases remained unmatched. Germline values: CDR1 LNHDA, CDR2 SQIVND (reference sequence). CDR3 length: 16 amino acids. The CDR3 reads CASSTGLVFSTDTQYF. CDR3 bases: TGTGCCAGTAGTACTGGACTAGTATTTAGTACAGATACGCAGTATTTT.

This clonotype was observed at least ten times. The chain employs TRBV3-1 and TRBJ2-3; 7 bases are shared with TRBD2. Germline V gene data show CDR1 as LGHDT and CDR2 as YNNKEL (reference sequence). This CDR3 comprises 17 residues. V shed 3 bases, J shed 1 base, and the junction held 10 bases outside the gene matches. The CDR3 is CASSQRAGLGGTDTQYF. In DNA form, the CDR3 reads TGTGCCAGCAGCCAGAGAGCGGGGCTCGGAGGCACAGATACGCAGTATTTT.

Many counts were recorded for this clonotype. The rearrangement links TRBV12-3 or TRBV12-4 to TRBJ2-7, with D possibly being TRBD2 (5 bases). Trimming took off 2 bases at V and 2 bases at J, with 16 bases between the two ends. The CDR3 contains 16 residues. CDR3 nucleotides: TGTGCCAGCAGTTTATTCCCCTGGAGGAAACCCTACGAGCAGTACTTC. Its protein is CASSLFPWRKPYEQYF.

The chain employs TRBV4-1 and TRBJ2-1; 11 bases are a match to TRBD2. Per the germline V gene, CDR1 is MGHRA and CDR2 is YSYEKL. The CDR3 is 19 amino acids. V dropped 1 base and J dropped 8; count of bases not matched to a gene: 16. The CDR3 sequence is CASSQAVPIAGGDRDEQFF. The CDR3 DNA sequence: TGCGCCAGCAGCCAAGCGGTCCCCATAGCGGGGGGGGATAGGGATGAGCAGTTCTTC.

The table lists this clonotype with many counts. This chain uses TRBV6-1 with TRBJ2-7; 8 bases map to TRBD1. Germline lookup yields CDR1 MNHNS and CDR2 SASEGT. The CDR3 is made up of 15 amino acids. V shed 6 bases, J shed 5 bases, and the junction held 12 bases outside the gene matches. CDR3 bases: TGTGCCAGCAGCCTCACCGGACAGGGATTCCACGAGCAGTACTTC. Translated, it gives CASSLTGQGFHEQYF.

The gene calls are TRBV7-9 and TRBJ2-2; D is ambiguous. The CDR3 is 16 residues long. Germline CDR1 reads SEHNR; CDR2 reads FQNEAQ (reference sequence). Between the trimmed V and J ends, which lost 0 bases and 4 bases, there was a span of 12 bases. CDR3: CASSLAGPTGTGELFF. The CDR3 nucleotides read TGTGCCAGCAGCTTAGCCGGGCCAACGGGCACCGGGGAGCTGTTTTTT.

A note on this clonotype: A much larger clone is a single base away; this may be a read error. The rearrangement uses TRBV2 and TRBJ2-7, with 8 positions matching TRBD2. CDR1 SNHLY and CDR2 FYNNEI come from the germline V gene. The CDR3 is made up of 12 amino acids. The CDR3 DNA reads as TGTGCCGGCAGACTAGCGTTCGACGAGCAGTACTTC. Its translation is CAGRLAFDEQYF.

This clonotype was picked up a small number of times. This chain links TRBV29-1 with TRBJ2-5; 10 positions agree with TRBD2. The CDR3 runs 14 residues. J lost 2 bases, V lost 5 bases, and 5 bases had no gene match. Germline V CDR1 and CDR2: SQVTM, ANQGSEA. The CDR3 loop is CSVLTSGTQETQYF. DNA of the CDR3: TGCAGCGTTTTAACTAGCGGGACTCAAGAGACCCAGTACTTC.

This clonotype has more than one count but fewer than ten. The chain uses TRBV6-1 and TRBJ2-1; no definite D call. Germline CDR1 MNHNS, CDR2 SASEGT. CDR3 length: 12 residues. V lost 6 bases, J lost 9 bases, and 12 bases lay in between. CDR3 loop: CASRTPRGEQFF. The CDR3 DNA reads as TGTGCCAGCAGAACCCCCCGAGGTGAGCAGTTCTTC.

The chain uses TRBV29-1 and TRBJ1-2; D unresolved. The germline CDR1 and CDR2 sequences are SQVTM and ANQGSEA. This CDR3 comprises 10 residues. Trimming pared 8 bases from V and 6 bases from J, leaving 10 bases between. CDR3 in DNA: TGCAGCTTGTGGACCGATGGCTACACCTTC. Amino acids: CSLWTDGYTF.

The chain uses TRBV20-1 and TRBJ2-1; D uncertain. Germline V gene lookup returns CDR1 DFQATT and CDR2 SNEGSKA (reference sequence). CDR3 length: 14 residues. Trimming took off 3 bases at V and 6 bases at J, with 15 bases between the two ends. The CDR3 DNA follows: TGCAGTGCTAGCCCTGGCCCAGTGATCAATGAGCAGTTCTTC. Protein sequence: CSASPGPVINEQFF.